The rows below give T cell receptor beta chains drawn from one sample of a study of shared clonotypes between healthy human individuals. Produced via immunoSEQ multiplex PCR; TCRdb's table is partial and in-frame only. The data show some 1 million clones, roughly 80% seen once. The sequencing sample was made of memory CD4+ T cells sorted from blood. The receptors come from a man aged 18 to 35 in good health. CDR3s include the opening cysteine and the closing phenylalanine or tryptophan. Each record gives: V gene, CDR3 protein.

V: TRBV19
CDR3: CASSISTGRDYEQYF

V: TRBV11-3
CDR3: CASSPTSGSGYEQFF

V: TRBV19
CDR3: CASSILGGYGTDTQYF

V: TRBV27
CDR3: CASSLSTGGWDTQYF

V: TRBV30
CDR3: CAWSWGRAGANVLTF

V: TRBV6-5
CDR3: CASRKSEQCF

V: TRBV5-5
CDR3: CASSTTTGNYGYTF

V: TRBV9
CDR3: CASSVETGNGELFF

V: TRBV6-6
CDR3: CASRISSDTQYF

V: TRBV4-2
CDR3: CASSQDGAGAGADTQYF

V: TRBV15
CDR3: CATSVNRQGAKPQHF

V: TRBV9
CDR3: CASSGGLAFFTDTQYF

V: TRBV7-2
CDR3: CASSLSRGTEAFF

V: TRBV5-1
CDR3: CASSSGGSNQPQHF

V: TRBV11-2
CDR3: CASSLRQNSYEQYF

V: TRBV15
CDR3: CATSRAYPSAGVTGELFF

V: TRBV5-4
CDR3: CASTSRDYTDTQYF

V: TRBV11-3
CDR3: CASSLGGDSGNTIYF

V: TRBV7-2
CDR3: CASSLAPRTTHNEQFF

V: TRBV7-2
CDR3: CASSLRAGGSSYEQYF

V: TRBV10-3
CDR3: CAISEQTDTQYF

V: TRBV30
CDR3: CAYQRRGDFTGEQFF

V: TRBV2
CDR3: CASSEGGAVNTEAFF

V: TRBV7-3
CDR3: CAIFRGGPPQETQYF

V: TRBV10-2
CDR3: CASSPDPSYNEQFF

V: TRBV5-4
CDR3: CASSPAGGVDTQYF

V: TRBV11-2
CDR3: CASSSRESGGSGGYTF

V: TRBV28
CDR3: CASSLSTEAFF

V: TRBV4-3
CDR3: CASSQVAGAGIYEQYF

V: TRBV5-1
CDR3: CASTPGHLNTEAFF

V: TRBV5-1
CDR3: CASSPHGGGANVLTF

V: TRBV2
CDR3: CASTMDRVGYTF

V: TRBV10-3
CDR3: CAISSQMPGPDQDTQYF

V: TRBV19
CDR3: CASKGRSTNEKLFF

V: TRBV7-9
CDR3: CASSSGSQGASLEQFF

V: TRBV30
CDR3: CAWTFSGNGYTF

V: TRBV6-1
CDR3: CASSLGDNSPLHF

V: TRBV29-1
CDR3: CSVEDNVSRVGYTF

V: TRBV28
CDR3: CASSNRRWGYTF

V: TRBV18
CDR3: CASGLAGGPDTQYF

V: TRBV7-2
CDR3: CASSVDRGRNEQYF

V: TRBV20-1
CDR3: CSAARELEQYF

V: TRBV6-6
CDR3: CASGDPSNTEAFF

V: TRBV30
CDR3: CAWSVRDRGDQPQHF

V: TRBV10-3
CDR3: CATDRGQAYGYTF

V: TRBV29-1
CDR3: CSVRQGATNEKLFF

V: TRBV2
CDR3: CASRAYNEQFF

V: TRBV30
CDR3: CACAIRDLNTEAFF

V: TRBV28
CDR3: CASSSRATPSYSPLHF

V: TRBV4-2
CDR3: CASSQEIGGAGELFF

V: TRBV6-1
CDR3: CASSEVAITYNEQFF

V: TRBV9
CDR3: CASSVGLAGAYDEQFF

V: TRBV18
CDR3: CASSPGGSGNTIYF

V: TRBV7-2
CDR3: CASSLATDQPQHF

V: TRBV10-3
CDR3: CAIRTITDTQYF

V: TRBV6-5
CDR3: CASSYSTLAGNEQFF

V: TRBV10-3
CDR3: CAISDDRSNQPQHF

V: TRBV28
CDR3: CASSWVSNQPQHF

V: TRBV7-2
CDR3: CASSSSGVSYNEQFF

V: TRBV19
CDR3: CASSSGGGNQPQHF